A single sample gave rise to the 11 T cell receptor beta chains below, sequenced in a study of cytomegalovirus exposure and HLA in healthy donors. The PCR was carried out with 60 Vbeta primers and 13 Jbeta primers. Libraries were prepared by immunoSEQ multiplex PCR; TCRdb keeps only in-frame clonotypes and omits some of them. The sample lists about 150,000 clones, more than 65% occurring once. The specimen was PBMCs. The source of these receptors is a middle-aged man in good health and CMV-seropositive.

The chain couples TRBV9 to TRBJ2-1; no definite D call. CDR1 and CDR2 from the germline V gene are SGDLS and YYNGEE. The CDR3 sequence is 13 residues long. V was clipped by 0 bases and J by 9 bases, with 10 bases between them. The DNA of the CDR3 is TGTGCCAGCAGCGTAGGCAGACTTGGTGAGCAGTTCTTC. The encoded protein is CASSVGRLGEQFF.

This chain links TRBV5-1 with TRBJ2-7; weak D call: TRBD2 (5 bases). From germline, CDR1 is SGHRS and CDR2 YFSETQ. This CDR3 is 14 amino acids long. V was clipped by 5 bases and J by 0 bases, with 12 bases between them. CDR3 coding DNA: TGCGCCAGCAGGGTAGCCGGGGACTCCTACGAGCAGTACTTC. It translates to CASRVAGDSYEQYF.

V usage is TRBV6-6 and J usage is TRBJ1-5, with TRBD1 identical over 7 bases. Trimming removed 4 bases from V and 7 bases from J; junction bases left unmatched: 1. The CDR3 extends over 12 amino acids. Germline V gives CDR1 MNHNY, CDR2 SVGAGI (reference sequence). Here the CDR3 reads CASSSDRQPQHF. The CDR3 DNA reads TGTGCCAGCAGTTCGGACAGGCAGCCCCAGCATTTT.

The V and J genes are TRBV7-8 and TRBJ2-1; 13 bases map to TRBD2. The V and J ends lost 3 bases and 8 bases, in that order; junction bases with no gene match: 4. CDR1 and CDR2 (germline): SGHVS, FQNEAQ. This CDR3 is 15 amino acids long. CDR3 nucleotides: TGTGCCAGCAGCTTGACTAGCGGGAGGTCTGATGAGCAGTTCTTC. Its translation is CASSLTSGRSDEQFF.

CDR3: CASSPSRGRGYTF. CDR3 bases: TGTGCCAGCTCACCGTCCAGGGGGCGCGGCTACACCTTC. V usage is TRBV18 and J usage is TRBJ1-2; 8 nucleotides align to TRBD1. The CDR3 loop spans 13 amino acids. Germline V gives CDR1 KGHSH, CDR2 LQKENI. V shed 3 bases, J shed 8 bases, and the junction held 5 bases outside the gene matches.

The chain has TRBV28 and TRBJ2-1; TRBD1 agrees at 7 bases. CDR1 and CDR2 (germline): MDHEN, SYDVKM. The CDR3 sequence is 15 residues long. After removal of 7 bases from V and 3 bases from J, the junction contained 9 bases not matched to a gene. The CDR3 DNA reads TGTGCCAGCACCCCAGGGGGAGTGAACTACAATGAGCAGTTCTTC. This translates into CASTPGGVNYNEQFF. Full variable domain (outside the CDR3, taken from reference TRBV28 and TRBJ2-1): DVKVTQSSRYLVKRTGEKVFLECVQDMDHENMFWYRQDPGLGLRLIYFSYDVKMKEKGDIPEGYSVSREKKERFSLILESASTNQTSMYLCASTPGGVNYNEQFFGPGTRLTVL.

The V call is TRBV15, the J call TRBJ1-6, with D possibly TRBD1 on 6 matching bases. The CDR3 length is 14 residues. Trimming removed 3 bases at V and 7 bases at J, with 10 bases between. Germline V CDR1 and CDR2: LNHNV, YYDKDF (reference sequence). The CDR3 DNA follows: TGTGCCACCAGCAGCCTAAGGGGGAATTCACCCCTCCACTTT. Residues: CATSSLRGNSPLHF.

CDR3 sequence: CASSPDRGKIIYGYTF. CDR3 in DNA: TGTGCCAGCAGCCCGGACAGGGGGAAGATTATCTATGGCTACACCTTC. This chain links TRBV5-6 with TRBJ1-2; 10 bases map to TRBD1. The CDR3 covers 16 residues. J lost 4 bases, V lost 4 bases, and 10 bases had no gene match. Germline values: CDR1 SGHDT, CDR2 YYEEEE.

The rearrangement uses TRBV2 and TRBJ2-3; 9 bases agree with TRBD2. The CDR3 runs to 14 residues. The junction had 5 bases not matched to a gene; V was cut back by 8 bases and J by 2 bases. Germline loops: CDR1 SNHLY, CDR2 FYNNEI. As DNA, the CDR3 is TGTGCCAGCCGTAGGACTAGCGACACAGATACGCAGTATTTT. It is translated as CASRRTSDTDTQYF.

V usage is TRBV2 and J usage is TRBJ1-1; unclear D gene. This CDR3 has 14 residues. Trimming took off 6 bases at V and 4 bases at J, with 15 bases between the two ends. Germline V CDR1 and CDR2: SNHLY, FYNNEI. The CDR3 region has the DNA TGTGCCAGCAGCCCGACCCTGAGCGGCACTGAAGCTTTCTTT. This codes for CASSPTLSGTEAFF.

The chain joins TRBV30 to TRBJ2-5, with 7 bases lining up with TRBD2. The CDR3 has 10 amino acids. CDR1 and CDR2 (germline): GTSNPN, SVGIG (reference sequence). The V gene end was trimmed by 5 bases and the J gene end by 7 bases; junction bases not matched to a gene: 1. The CDR3 loop is CAWGEGTQYF. CDR3 DNA: TGTGCCTGGGGGGAGGGGACCCAGTACTTC.